Below, 17 T cell receptor beta chains from the same sample are listed, as sequenced in a study of blood T cell repertoires in COVID-19. The protocol was immunoSEQ multiplex PCR, while the TCRdb copy is restricted to in-frame clones and leaves out a portion. Altogether 100,000 to 150,000 clones are present, approximately 81% being singletons, with the ten largest covering around 6.2%. The sample comprised peripheral blood. These receptors came from a man older than 75 with COVID-19, enrolled during active disease.

This clone was found many times. CDR3 DNA sequence: TGTGCCAGCAGTTACTCGGCAGGGGGCGGTGAGCAGTTCTTC. Translated: CASSYSAGGGEQFF. J is TRBJ2-1 and V is TRBV6-6, with 8 positions matching TRBD1. V shed 0 bases, J shed 9 bases, and the junction held 4 bases outside the gene matches. Germline CDR1 MNHNY, CDR2 SVGAGI (reference sequence). The CDR3 has 14 amino acids.

This sequence joins TRBV28 and TRBJ1-4; TRBD1 agrees at 8 bases. CDR1 MDHEN and CDR2 SYDVKM come from the germline V gene. The trim removed 6 bases at V and 3 bases at J, leaving 6 bases unmatched. The CDR3 has 15 amino acids. The CDR3, as DNA: TGTGCCAGCAGCTTTCGACAGGGGCCTAATGAAAAACTGTTTTTT. As protein: CASSFRQGPNEKLFF.

V usage is TRBV30 and J usage is TRBJ2-3, with a weak D call TRBD2 (6 bases). The germline V and J ends were trimmed by 0 bases and 6 bases, with 19 bases remaining between them. This CDR3 is built from 16 residues. Germline V gene lookup returns CDR1 GTSNPN and CDR2 SVGIG (reference sequence). This CDR3 reads CAWSVGGPRPVDTQYF. In nucleotides, the CDR3 is TGTGCCTGGAGTGTGGGGGGACCCCGCCCTGTGGATACGCAGTATTTT.

V gene TRBV30 combines with J gene TRBJ2-7; D is possibly TRBD1 (6 bases). Trimming removed 0 bases from V and 0 bases from J, with 12 bases in between. CDR3 length: 15 residues. Germline CDR1 reads GTSNPN; CDR2 reads SVGIG (reference sequence). The DNA for the CDR3 is TGTGCCTGGAGTGTACCGGACAGATACTCCTACGAGCAGTACTTC. Its protein is CAWSVPDRYSYEQYF.

The rearrangement uses TRBV7-2 and TRBJ2-3, with D possibly being TRBD1 (6 bases). The CDR3 contains 16 residues. Trimming removed 6 bases at V and 2 bases at J, with 18 bases between. Germline V gene sequence: CDR1 SGHTA, CDR2 FQGNSA. This chain's CDR3 is CASSFTGGTFTDTQYF. The DNA of the CDR3 is TGTGCCAGCAGTTTCACTGGGGGCACGTTCACAGATACGCAGTATTTT.

This chain connects TRBV7-3 to TRBJ2-3; weak D call: TRBD2 (5 bases). This CDR3 has 14 amino acids. The germline V gene encodes CDR1 SGHTA and CDR2 FQGTGA. Trimming took off 4 bases at V and 6 bases at J, with 14 bases between the two ends. DNA for the CDR3: TGTGCCAGCAGCTGGGGTAGCGAGGTTGATACGCAGTATTTT. This encodes CASSWGSEVDTQYF.

This clone appeared once. The chain uses TRBV28 and TRBJ2-7; D is perhaps TRBD2 (5 bases). CDR1 is MDHEN, CDR2 SYDVKM, per germline. The CDR3 spans 15 residues. V was trimmed by 2 bases and J by 0 bases, leaving 11 bases between them. The CDR3 bases are TGTGCCAGCAGTTTAGAGGGCAGGAGCTCCTACGAGCAGTACTTC. Translating it yields CASSLEGRSSYEQYF.

The gene calls are TRBV7-8 and TRBJ1-2; D is undetermined. This CDR3 has 15 amino acids. V was pared by 2 bases and J by 3 bases, with 13 bases between. CDR1 is SGHVS and CDR2 is FQNEAQ in the germline V gene. CDR3 nucleotide sequence: TGTGCCAGCAGCTTAAATAGTTTATCCTACTATGGCTACACCTTC. Translation: CASSLNSLSYYGYTF.

This clone was observed a few times. The chain has TRBV7-8 and TRBJ2-7, with D unclear. The CDR3 totals 11 residues. Germline assignment: CDR1 SGHVS and CDR2 FQNEAQ. V lost 5 bases and J 1 base, leaving 3 bases between the germline ends. The CDR3 region has the DNA TGTGCCAGCAGCCTATCCTACGAGCAGTACTTC. This sequence encodes CASSLSYEQYF.

The chain employs TRBV24-1 and TRBJ2-2; 8 nucleotides match TRBD1. J was trimmed by 5 bases and V by 1 base; bases with no gene match: 5. Germline assignment: CDR1 KGHDR and CDR2 SFDVKD. The CDR3 sequence is 16 residues long. CDR3 in amino acids: CATSDFPDRGTGELFF. The CDR3 region has the DNA TGTGCCACCAGTGATTTCCCTGACAGGGGAACCGGGGAGCTGTTTTTT.

The genes are TRBV19 and TRBJ2-3, with 13 bases aligning to TRBD2. The germline V gene has CDR1 LNHDA and CDR2 SQIVND (reference sequence). V gave up 10 bases and J gave up 5 bases; unmatched junction bases: 6. The CDR3 length is 14 residues. For the CDR3, the DNA is TGTGCCACCCGGACTAGCGGGAGAGGAGATACGCAGTATTTT. As protein: CATRTSGRGDTQYF.

V and J are TRBV13 and TRBJ2-5; no definite D call. Germline V gene data show CDR1 as PRHDT and CDR2 as FYEKMQ (reference sequence). The V and J ends lost 1 base and 5 bases respectively, with 5 bases between them. This CDR3 contains 12 residues. DNA for the CDR3: TGTGCCAGCAGCTTAGTGAGGGAGACCCAGTACTTC. It codes for CASSLVRETQYF.

This clone was seen a handful of times. The junction differs from germline at one of its ends, possibly a read error. The chain recombines TRBV7-2 with TRBJ2-4; 10 nucleotides align to TRBD2. The CDR3 runs 17 residues. Germline CDR1 and CDR2: SGHTA and FQGNSA. The CDR3 protein is CASSLVVLAGAENIQYF. The CDR3 DNA sequence: TGTGCCAGCAGCTTAGTTGTGCTAGCGGGAGCCGAAAACATTCAGTACTTC. The variable domain in full, completed from reference TRBV7-2 and TRBJ2-4, reads GAGVSQSPSNKVTEKGKDVELRCDPISGHTALYWYRQSLGQGLEFLIYFQGNSAPDKSGLPSDRFSAERTGGSVSTLTIQRTQQEDSAVYLCASSLVVLAGAENIQYFGAGTRLSVL.

The chain joins TRBV28 to TRBJ2-1, with 7 bases that match TRBD1. The germline CDR1 and CDR2 sequences are MDHEN and SYDVKM. The trim removed 7 bases at V and 2 bases at J, leaving 5 bases unmatched. This CDR3 comprises 14 residues. The CDR3 spells CASTSTGTYNEQFF. CDR3 coding DNA: TGTGCCAGCACCTCGACAGGGACCTACAATGAGCAGTTCTTC.

The chain employs TRBV5-1 and TRBJ1-5, with D perhaps matching TRBD1 (5 bases). The V gene's germline CDR1 is SGHRS and CDR2 YFSETQ. The V end was cut by 1 base, the J end by 7 bases, with 12 bases between. CDR3 length: 14 amino acids. The CDR3 loop is CASSLQGGGQPQHF. The CDR3 DNA reads TGCGCCAGCAGCTTGCAGGGAGGAGGCCAGCCCCAGCATTTT.

The chain is built from TRBV6-5 and TRBJ1-5; perhaps TRBD1 as D (6 bases). The CDR3 sequence is 15 residues long. Trimming left V 7 bases short and J 4 bases short, with 17 bases between. From germline, CDR1 is MNHEY and CDR2 SVGAGI. CDR3 loop: CASKVRTDTNQPQHF. Written as DNA, the CDR3 is TGTGCCAGCAAGGTCCGGACAGACACGAATCAGCCCCAGCATTTT.

The chain recombines TRBV24-1 with TRBJ2-1; TRBD1 might be the D (6 bases). Trimming took 3 bases from V and 4 from J, leaving 12 bases between them. The CDR3 is 15 amino acids. In germline, CDR1 is KGHDR, CDR2 SFDVKD. CDR3 protein: CATSDLGTQYNEQFF. Here the CDR3 DNA reads TGTGCCACCAGTGATCTCGGGACACAGTACAATGAGCAGTTCTTC.